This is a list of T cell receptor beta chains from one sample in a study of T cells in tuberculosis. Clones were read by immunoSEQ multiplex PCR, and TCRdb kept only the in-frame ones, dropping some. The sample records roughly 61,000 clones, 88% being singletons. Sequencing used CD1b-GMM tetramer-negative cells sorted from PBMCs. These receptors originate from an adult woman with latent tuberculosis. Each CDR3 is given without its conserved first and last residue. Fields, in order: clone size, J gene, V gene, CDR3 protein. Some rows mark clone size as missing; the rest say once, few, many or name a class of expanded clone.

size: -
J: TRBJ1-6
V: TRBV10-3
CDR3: AISEKEGIGSPLH

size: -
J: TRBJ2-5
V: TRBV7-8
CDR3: ASGRQGPETQY

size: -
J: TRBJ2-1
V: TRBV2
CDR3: ATRQGPRDEQF

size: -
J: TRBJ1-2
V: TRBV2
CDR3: ASSEYQSNYGYT

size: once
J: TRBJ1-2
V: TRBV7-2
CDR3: ASSLRTYGYT

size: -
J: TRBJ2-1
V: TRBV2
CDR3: ASKGGGVNEQF

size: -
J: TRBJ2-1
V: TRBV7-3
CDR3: ASSFDTTSYNEQF

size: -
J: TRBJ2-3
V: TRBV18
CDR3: ASSPGGRNTQY

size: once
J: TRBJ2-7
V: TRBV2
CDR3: ASSDPGGHSYEQY

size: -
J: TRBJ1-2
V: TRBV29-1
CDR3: SVDPDYGYT

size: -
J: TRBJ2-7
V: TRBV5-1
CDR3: ASSFGDRVHEQY

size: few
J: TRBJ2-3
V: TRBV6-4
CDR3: ASSPSGGATDTQY

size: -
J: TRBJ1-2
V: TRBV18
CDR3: ASSPVEQDYGYT

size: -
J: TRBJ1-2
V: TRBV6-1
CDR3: ASSRTDSDGYT

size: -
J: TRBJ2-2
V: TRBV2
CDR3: ASSHLKTDTGELF

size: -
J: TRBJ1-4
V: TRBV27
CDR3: ASSRDRASEKLF

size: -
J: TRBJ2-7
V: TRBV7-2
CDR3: ASSVGTSGSEQY

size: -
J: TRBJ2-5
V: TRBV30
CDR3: AWSGRGVGQETQY

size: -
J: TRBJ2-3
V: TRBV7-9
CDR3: ASSVRGGATDTQY

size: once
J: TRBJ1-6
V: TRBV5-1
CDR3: ASSLTGSNSPLH

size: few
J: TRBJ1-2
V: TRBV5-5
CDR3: ASSLVARGGRGYT

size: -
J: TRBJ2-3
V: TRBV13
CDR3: ASSSAPEGADTQY

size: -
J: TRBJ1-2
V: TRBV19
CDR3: ASSIRSVGLNYGYT

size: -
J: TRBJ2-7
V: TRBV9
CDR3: ASSVDGFSYEQY

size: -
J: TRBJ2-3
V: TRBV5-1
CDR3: ASSLALAGVPDTQY

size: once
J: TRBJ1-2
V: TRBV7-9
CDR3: ASSPQGTENYGYT

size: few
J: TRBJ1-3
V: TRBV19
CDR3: ASSDYQGLGNTIY

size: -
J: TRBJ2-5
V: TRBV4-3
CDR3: ASSQDWGETQY

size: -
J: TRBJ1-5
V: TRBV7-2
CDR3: ASSPAGVQPQH

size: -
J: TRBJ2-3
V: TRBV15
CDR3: ATSAHSRLAQLDTQY

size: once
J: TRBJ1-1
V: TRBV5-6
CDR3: ASSLQGSFSEAF

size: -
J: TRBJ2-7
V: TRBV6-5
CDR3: ASSTGSATVEQY

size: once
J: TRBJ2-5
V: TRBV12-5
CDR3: ASGSTNTQETQY

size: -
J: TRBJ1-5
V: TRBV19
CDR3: ASKEALRLGVGPQH

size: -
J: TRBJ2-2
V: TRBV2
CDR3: ARATSGRSSAGELF

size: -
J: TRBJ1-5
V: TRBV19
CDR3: ASSIIQGNQPQH

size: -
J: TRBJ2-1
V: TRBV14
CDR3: ASSQRYALAGSAYNEQF